The 28 T cell receptor beta chains below all came from one sample that was sequenced in a study of CD8 T cells in ankylosing spondylitis. TCRdb ran MiXCR on the 5' RACE reads and lists one entry per CDR3 protein. Here the sample spans some 270,000 distinct CDR3 sequences, around 32% being singletons. Sequencing input: blood, either unsorted or a sorted T cell fraction (not recorded which). All receptors come from a male donor with ankylosing spondylitis or in good health (not recorded which).

The rearrangement joins TRBV20-1 to TRBJ2-7; a weak D match, TRBD1 (6 bases). V lost 4 bases and J lost 1, with 11 bases in between. The germline V gene encodes CDR1 DFQATT and CDR2 SNEGSKA (reference sequence). CDR3 size: 13 residues. The CDR3 sequence is CSAKGDESYEQYF. Written as DNA, the CDR3 is TGCAGTGCTAAGGGGGACGAATCCTACGAGCAGTACTTC.

V usage is TRBV28 and J usage is TRBJ2-3, with 10 bases that match TRBD1. This CDR3 comprises 15 residues. V was pared by 5 bases and J by 2 bases, with 4 bases of the junction left unmatched. The germline gives CDR1 MDHEN, CDR2 SYDVKM. CDR3 residues: CASSRQGAATDTQYF. For the CDR3, the DNA is TGTGCCAGCAGTCGACAGGGGGCTGCCACAGATACGCAGTATTTT.

This clonotype came up a few times. The chain is built from TRBV5-1 and TRBJ2-7; unclear D gene. The CDR3 consists of 12 residues. In germline, CDR1 is SGHRS, CDR2 YFSETQ. The V end lost 0 bases, the J end lost 5 bases, and 6 bases lay between the germline ends. The CDR3 reads CASSLVSNEQYF. The CDR3 bases are TGCGCCAGCAGCTTGGTCAGCAACGAGCAGTACTTC.

The table lists this clonotype with many counts. The chain has TRBV12-3 or TRBV12-4 and TRBJ2-7; no reliable D call. The length of the CDR3 is 11 residues. Trimming removed 1 base at V and 6 bases at J, with 4 bases between. The CDR3 reads CASSLDSEQYF. CDR3 in DNA: TGTGCCAGCAGTTTAGACAGCGAGCAGTACTTC.

This clonotype was seen a handful of times. The CDR3 DNA reads TGTGCCAGCAGCGTCGGACTAGATGGAGATACGCAGTATTTT. It yields the protein CASSVGLDGDTQYF. This chain uses TRBV5-6 with TRBJ2-3; TRBD2 matches at 7 bases. CDR3 length equals 14 residues. CDR1 and CDR2 (germline): SGHDT, YYEEEE. J gave up 5 bases and V 4 bases, and 7 bases lay outside the gene matches. Combining the CDR3 with reference TRBV5-6 and TRBJ2-3 gives the whole variable domain DAGVTQSPTHLIKTRGQQVTLRCSPKSGHDTVSWYQQALGQGPQFIFQYYEEEERQRGNFPDRFSGHQFPNYSSELNVNALLLGDSALYLCASSVGLDGDTQYFGPGTRLTVL.

This chain joins TRBV20-1 and TRBJ2-7; 9 bases are shared with TRBD2. The CDR3 totals 14 residues. The germline V gene has CDR1 DFQATT and CDR2 SNEGSKA (reference sequence). V shed 5 bases and J 0 bases; nucleotides not matched to a gene: 5. The CDR3 is CSAVSGGNSYEQYF. CDR3 nucleotide sequence: TGCAGTGCTGTTAGCGGGGGCAACTCCTACGAGCAGTACTTC.

This clonotype turned up a few times. The rearrangement joins TRBV20-1 to TRBJ1-1; D remains ambiguous. The CDR3 is made up of 15 amino acids. Germline V gives CDR1 DFQATT, CDR2 SNEGSKA (reference sequence). The V and J ends lost 0 bases and 1 base respectively, with 12 bases between them. The CDR3, as DNA: TGCAGTGCTAGAGATCTTAGGGCGGGGAACACTGAAGCTTTCTTT. Protein product: CSARDLRAGNTEAFF.

This clonotype was counted only a few times. The V call is TRBV5-5, the J call TRBJ2-7; 8 positions match TRBD2. V shed 3 bases and J 2 bases; nucleotides not matched to a gene: 7. CDR3 length: 15 amino acids. CDR1 SGHKS and CDR2 YYEKEE come from the germline V gene (reference sequence). CDR3 amino acids: CASSYAPGGTYEQYF. The CDR3 nucleotides read TGTGCCAGCAGCTATGCGCCGGGGGGGACCTACGAGCAGTACTTC.

This clonotype came up a few times. The chain is built from TRBV29-1 and TRBJ1-1, with 8 bases matching TRBD1. Per the germline V gene, CDR1 is SQVTM and CDR2 is ANQGSEA. This CDR3 spans 13 amino acids. V shed 8 bases and J 1 base; nucleotides not matched to a gene: 6. CDR3 sequence: CSSSGTGNTEAFF. The CDR3 DNA is TGCAGCTCCTCCGGGACAGGGAACACTGAAGCTTTCTTT.

This clonotype was counted once. At one boundary the junction diverges from the germline segment, which might be a read error. The V and J genes are TRBV20-1 and TRBJ2-4; perhaps TRBD1 as D (6 bases). This CDR3 is 16 amino acids long. In germline, CDR1 is DFQATT, CDR2 SNEGSKA (reference sequence). CDR3 protein: CSARVPRQAIKNSQYF. Here the CDR3 DNA reads TGCAGTGCTAGGGTCCCCAGACAGGCCATCAAAAACAGTCAGTACTTC.

This CDR3 is CASSPTGQGENYGYTF. The CDR3 DNA is TGTGCCAGCAGCCCGACAGGACAGGGGGAGAACTATGGCTACACCTTC. This chain links TRBV4-2 with TRBJ1-2; 10 bases are shared with TRBD1. Trimming at V came to 4 bases and at J to 2 bases, leaving 7 bases not matched to a gene. CDR3 length equals 16 residues. Germline V gene sequence: CDR1 LGHNA, CDR2 YNFKEQ.

V usage is TRBV20-1 and J usage is TRBJ1-2; 8 bases agree with TRBD1. Germline V gene lookup returns CDR1 DFQATT and CDR2 SNEGSKA (reference sequence). The J segment lost 5 bases and the V segment lost 8 bases, leaving 10 bases of the junction unmatched. The CDR3 covers 13 residues. CDR3 sequence (DNA): TGCAGTTCTTGGGACAGGACTGATTATGGCTACACCTTC. Its protein product is CSSWDRTDYGYTF.

The gene calls are TRBV12-3 or TRBV12-4 and TRBJ1-2; no firm D call. This CDR3 has 15 amino acids. The V and J ends lost 7 bases and 6 bases respectively, with 21 bases between them. DNA of the CDR3: TGTGCCAGCACCACGGGGTTCGGTCGGGCCGATGGCTACACCTTC. Translation gives CASTTGFGRADGYTF.

The chain combines TRBV29-1 with TRBJ2-2; D is possibly TRBD2 (5 bases). The V gene lost 7 bases and the J gene lost 5 bases, with 14 bases spanning the gap. The germline V gene encodes CDR1 SQVTM and CDR2 ANQGSEA. This CDR3 has 13 residues. The CDR3 nucleotides read TGCAGCGCCGCCGGGGATTTAACCGGGGAGCTGTTTTTT. Its translation: CSAAGDLTGELFF.

The gene calls are TRBV6-2 or TRBV6-3 and TRBJ1-4; D possibly corresponds to TRBD1 (5 bases). The germline V gene encodes CDR1 MNHEY and CDR2 SVGEGT. This CDR3 is built from 13 residues. With 2 bases removed from V and 8 bases from J, the gap between germline ends came to 9 bases. The CDR3 region has the DNA TGTGCCAGCAGTTACGAGGGGTACGAAAAACTGTTTTTT. Protein product: CASSYEGYEKLFF.

In its sample, this clonotype was seen a few times. The rearrangement uses TRBV6-5 and TRBJ2-3; D call uncertain. Germline V gene data show CDR1 as MNHEY and CDR2 as SVGAGI. Trimming took 7 bases from V and 1 from J, leaving 3 bases between them. The CDR3 totals 11 residues. CDR3 region: CASTGTDTQYF. The CDR3 DNA reads TGTGCCAGCACGGGCACAGATACGCAGTATTTT.

V and J are TRBV7-9 and TRBJ1-4; unclear D gene. V was shortened by 5 bases and J by 8 bases, with 18 bases between the two germline ends. The germline V gene encodes CDR1 SEHNR and CDR2 FQNEAQ (reference sequence). The CDR3 contains 15 residues. CDR3 bases: TGTGCCAGCAGCCATCAGGAGGGTATTCGGGAAAAACTGTTTTTT. It specifies CASSHQEGIREKLFF.

This clonotype was detected a few times. The chain is built from TRBV20-1 and TRBJ1-6; D unresolved. CDR1 is DFQATT and CDR2 is SNEGSKA in the germline V gene (reference sequence). This CDR3 spans 14 amino acids. The ends were cut back, 7 bases at V and 5 bases at J, with 15 bases in the middle. The CDR3 DNA follows: TGCAGTGTTTCGACGGGATTCAATAATTCACCCCTCCACTTT. Its protein product is CSVSTGFNNSPLHF.

The rearrangement joins TRBV5-5 to TRBJ1-5; tentative D call: TRBD1 (6 bases). Germline CDR1 and CDR2: SGHKS and YYEKEE (reference sequence). V lost 3 bases, J lost 0 bases, and 10 bases lay in between. This CDR3 is 15 amino acids long. DNA for the CDR3: TGTGCCAGCAGCTCAACAGGGATTAGCAATCAGCCCCAGCATTTT. It is translated as CASSSTGISNQPQHF.

In the case of this clonotype: Germline is not matched at one junction end, which may reflect a read error. The V gene is TRBV6-5, the J gene TRBJ1-2; possibly TRBD1 for D (5 bases). The CDR3 totals 14 residues. Germline V gene data show CDR1 as MNHEY and CDR2 as SVGAGI. In DNA, the CDR3 is TGTGCCACCAGTTACTCGGGCAGGGACTATGGCTACACCTTC. Translated, it gives CATSYSGRDYGYTF.

This sequence joins TRBV6-1 and TRBJ1-4, with D perhaps TRBD1 (6 bases). V lost 4 bases and J 5 bases, leaving 14 bases between the germline ends. From germline, CDR1 is MNHNS and CDR2 SASEGT. The CDR3 contains 15 residues. CDR3 DNA: TGTGCCAGCAGTGTTTTCGGGGGCAGAAATGAAAAACTGTTTTTT. Protein: CASSVFGGRNEKLFF.

The CDR3: CASSWNAGEQFF. The CDR3 DNA reads as TGCGCCAGCAGCTGGAACGCGGGTGAGCAGTTCTTC. This sequence joins TRBV5-1 and TRBJ2-1; TRBD2 is a possible D gene (5 bases). The germline V gene encodes CDR1 SGHRS and CDR2 YFSETQ. The CDR3 is 12 amino acids. Between the trimmed V and J ends, which lost 3 bases and 9 bases, there was a span of 10 bases.

This clonotype has just a few counts. The gene calls are TRBV12-3 or TRBV12-4 and TRBJ2-3; 10 nucleotides line up with TRBD1. The CDR3 totals 16 residues. V gave up 3 bases and J gave up 4 bases; unmatched junction bases: 7. The CDR3 DNA reads as TGTGCCAGCAGTTTGCGGGACAGGGGAATCCCAGATACGCAGTATTTT. Its translation is CASSLRDRGIPDTQYF.

The rearrangement uses TRBV12-3 or TRBV12-4 and TRBJ2-7, with no clear D. Trimming shortened V by 4 bases and J by 3 bases, and 7 bases separated the two germline ends. CDR3 length equals 12 residues. In DNA form, the CDR3 reads TGTGCCAGCAGTTCCCAAGTCTACGAGCAGTACTTC. It translates to CASSSQVYEQYF.

This clonotype was observed a handful of times. The J gene is TRBJ1-2, the V gene TRBV20-1; 9 nucleotides align to TRBD1. The junction had 11 bases not matched to a gene; V was cut back by 1 base and J by 8 bases. Germline V CDR1 and CDR2: DFQATT, SNEGSKA (reference sequence). This CDR3 is 15 amino acids long. CDR3 nucleotide sequence: TGCAGTGCTAGAGGGACAGGGGCGCGGGTTTACGGCTACACCTTC. Protein sequence: CSARGTGARVYGYTF.

J is TRBJ2-3 and V is TRBV12-3 or TRBV12-4; the match to TRBD1 covers 7 bases. The CDR3 runs 15 residues. Trimming at V came to 5 bases and at J to 1 base, leaving 6 bases not matched to a gene. CDR3 sequence (DNA): TGTGCCAGCAGTCCGACAGGGTTGGGCACAGATACGCAGTATTTT. Translation: CASSPTGLGTDTQYF.

V and J are TRBV12-3 or TRBV12-4 and TRBJ2-3; possibly TRBD1 for D (5 bases). V was cut by 4 bases and J by 4 bases, with 12 bases left in between. The length of the CDR3 is 14 residues. The CDR3 nucleotides are TGTGCCAGCAGTTGGAGTCCAGGGCCAGATACGCAGTATTTT. Amino acid sequence: CASSWSPGPDTQYF.

This clonotype was seen only a few times. The rearrangement uses TRBV6-1 and TRBJ2-1; 10 bases are a match to TRBD2. The trim removed 9 bases at V and 6 bases at J, leaving 8 bases unmatched. This CDR3 spans 14 amino acids. Germline V gene data show CDR1 as MNHNS and CDR2 as SASEGT. The CDR3 region is CASQRGGTLNEQFF. In DNA, the CDR3 is TGTGCCAGTCAGCGGGGGGGGACTCTCAATGAGCAGTTCTTC.